Listed below are T cell receptor beta chains from one sample, sequenced in a study of shared clonotypes between healthy human individuals. TCRdb keeps only in-frame clones here, not all; method: immunoSEQ multiplex PCR. The sample records 950,000 to 1,100,000 clones, roughly 80% being singletons. The sequenced material came from memory CD4+ T cells sorted from blood. All receptors derive from a young man in good health. Each CDR3 is given with its conserved first and last residue. Each record gives: D gene, J gene, V gene, clone size, CDR3 DNA, CDR3 protein. D genes are given only for firm matches. Not every row has a clone size; where given, it reads once, few, many or a size class.

d_gene: .; j_gene: TRBJ2-3; v_gene: TRBV4-1; abundance: .; CDR3nt: TGCGCCAGCAGCCAAGTTTTGACTCGTGCTAGCACAGATACGCAGTATTTT; CDR3aa: CASSQVLTRASTDTQYF
d_gene: .; j_gene: TRBJ2-5; v_gene: TRBV11-3; abundance: .; CDR3nt: TGTGCCAGCAGCCCAGGGTACAGATCACAAGAGACCCAGTACTTC; CDR3aa: CASSPGYRSQETQYF
d_gene: .; j_gene: TRBJ1-3; v_gene: TRBV5-4; abundance: .; CDR3nt: TGTGCCAGCAGCTTGTGGGGCTCTGGAAACACCATATATTTT; CDR3aa: CASSLWGSGNTIYF
d_gene: .; j_gene: TRBJ2-3; v_gene: TRBV5-6; abundance: many; CDR3nt: TGTGCCAGCAGCTTGAAGGGAGTGGATACGCAGTATTTT; CDR3aa: CASSLKGVDTQYF
d_gene: .; j_gene: TRBJ1-3; v_gene: TRBV11-2; abundance: once; CDR3nt: TGTGCCAGCAGCTTAGAGTTGACTTCTGGAAACACCATATATTTT; CDR3aa: CASSLELTSGNTIYF
d_gene: .; j_gene: TRBJ2-5; v_gene: TRBV11-2; abundance: .; CDR3nt: TGTGCCAGCAGCTTAGGGGGGAAGGCTTTGGAGACCCAGTACTTC; CDR3aa: CASSLGGKALETQYF
d_gene: TRBD1; j_gene: TRBJ2-3; v_gene: TRBV30; abundance: many; CDR3nt: TGTGCCTGGAGAGGCGGACAGGGGTTCTACGATACGCAGTATTTT; CDR3aa: CAWRGGQGFYDTQYF
d_gene: TRBD1; j_gene: TRBJ1-2; v_gene: TRBV10-3; abundance: .; CDR3nt: TGTGCCATCAGGGGGGACAGTCCCCATGGCTACACCTTC; CDR3aa: CAIRGDSPHGYTF
d_gene: .; j_gene: TRBJ1-2; v_gene: TRBV2; abundance: .; CDR3nt: TGTGCCAGCAGTGAAGCGCAAAGGTCGGCTGGCTACACCTTC; CDR3aa: CASSEAQRSAGYTF
d_gene: TRBD2; j_gene: TRBJ2-3; v_gene: TRBV19; abundance: .; CDR3nt: TGTGCCAGTAGTCCGGGAGGGGCAGATACGCAGTATTTT; CDR3aa: CASSPGGADTQYF
d_gene: .; j_gene: TRBJ2-5; v_gene: TRBV28; abundance: few; CDR3nt: TGTGCCAGCAGGACCGTCGAAGAGACCCAGTACTTC; CDR3aa: CASRTVEETQYF
d_gene: TRBD1; j_gene: TRBJ2-3; v_gene: TRBV5-6; abundance: .; CDR3nt: TGTGCCAGCAGGGGGGAGGCAACAGGGGGCGCAGATACGCAGTATTTT; CDR3aa: CASRGEATGGADTQYF
d_gene: .; j_gene: TRBJ2-6; v_gene: TRBV6-1; abundance: once; CDR3nt: TGTGCCATCACATACTCCTCTGGGGCCAACGTCCTGACTTTC; CDR3aa: CAITYSSGANVLTF
d_gene: .; j_gene: TRBJ1-4; v_gene: TRBV7-9; abundance: .; CDR3nt: TGTGCCAGCAGCCCCCCGAGACAGAATGCAACTAATGAAAAACTGTTTTTT; CDR3aa: CASSPPRQNATNEKLFF
d_gene: .; j_gene: TRBJ1-1; v_gene: TRBV6-1; abundance: .; CDR3nt: TGTGCCAGCATGCGGGGGAGGAACACTGAAGCTTTCTTT; CDR3aa: CASMRGRNTEAFF
d_gene: .; j_gene: TRBJ2-3; v_gene: TRBV5-1; abundance: .; CDR3nt: TGCGCCAGCAGCTCGCAGAGCTGGGATACGCAGTATTTT; CDR3aa: CASSSQSWDTQYF
d_gene: .; j_gene: TRBJ1-1; v_gene: TRBV30; abundance: .; CDR3nt: TGTGCCTGGACTAGACAGGCGAACACTGAAGCTTTCTTT; CDR3aa: CAWTRQANTEAFF
d_gene: TRBD2; j_gene: TRBJ2-5; v_gene: TRBV18; abundance: .; CDR3nt: TGTGCCAGCTCACCGGGACTAGCGGGAGCGGGTGAGACCCAGTACTTC; CDR3aa: CASSPGLAGAGETQYF
d_gene: TRBD2; j_gene: TRBJ2-3; v_gene: TRBV5-1; abundance: .; CDR3nt: TGCGCCAGCAGCGTCCTAGCGGGAGGGAGTACGCAGTATTTT; CDR3aa: CASSVLAGGSTQYF
d_gene: .; j_gene: TRBJ2-1; v_gene: TRBV9; abundance: .; CDR3nt: TGTGCCAGCAGCGTAGATCCAGCGGGCTACAATGAGCAGTTCTTC; CDR3aa: CASSVDPAGYNEQFF
d_gene: .; j_gene: TRBJ2-7; v_gene: TRBV5-6; abundance: .; CDR3nt: TGTGCCAGCAGCTTGGCTCCAACCATTGGCGAGCAGTACTTC; CDR3aa: CASSLAPTIGEQYF
d_gene: TRBD1; j_gene: TRBJ1-2; v_gene: TRBV10-3; abundance: few; CDR3nt: TGTGCCATCAGTCCGGGACAGGGAGGTGGCTACACCTTC; CDR3aa: CAISPGQGGGYTF
d_gene: .; j_gene: TRBJ1-3; v_gene: TRBV19; abundance: .; CDR3nt: TGTGCCAGTAGTATAGGGAGTGGAAACACCATATATTTT; CDR3aa: CASSIGSGNTIYF
d_gene: .; j_gene: TRBJ1-5; v_gene: TRBV27; abundance: .; CDR3nt: TGTGCCAGCAGTTTATCGAGCGGCAATCAGCCCCAGCATTTT; CDR3aa: CASSLSSGNQPQHF
d_gene: .; j_gene: TRBJ2-7; v_gene: TRBV7-2; abundance: once; CDR3nt: TGTGCCAGCAGCTTAGTAGCAGGTGACTACGAGCAGTACTTC; CDR3aa: CASSLVAGDYEQYF
d_gene: .; j_gene: TRBJ2-5; v_gene: TRBV21-1; abundance: .; CDR3nt: TGTGCCAGCAGCAATACCTTTTGGGGTGGAGAGACCCAGTACTTC; CDR3aa: CASSNTFWGGETQYF
d_gene: TRBD1; j_gene: TRBJ2-3; v_gene: TRBV5-8; abundance: .; CDR3nt: TGTGCCAGCAGCCCCCTCGGGGACAGGGGAGCAGATACGCAGTATTTT; CDR3aa: CASSPLGDRGADTQYF
d_gene: TRBD2; j_gene: TRBJ2-2; v_gene: TRBV5-1; abundance: .; CDR3nt: TGCGCCAGCAGCGCGGGAGGGGAGACCGGGGAGCTGTTTTTT; CDR3aa: CASSAGGETGELFF
d_gene: .; j_gene: TRBJ2-2; v_gene: TRBV5-1; abundance: .; CDR3nt: TGCGCCAGCAGCTTTCGGGACCAATTTGCGGGCACCGGGGAGCTGTTTTTT; CDR3aa: CASSFRDQFAGTGELFF
d_gene: TRBD2; j_gene: TRBJ2-3; v_gene: TRBV10-3; abundance: .; CDR3nt: TGTGCCATCAGTGAACCTAGCGGGAGTCGAGATACGCAGTATTTT; CDR3aa: CAISEPSGSRDTQYF
d_gene: .; j_gene: TRBJ2-1; v_gene: TRBV7-2; abundance: .; CDR3nt: TGTGCCAGCAGCTCCTTGGCCGGGAAGCAGTTCTTC; CDR3aa: CASSSLAGKQFF
d_gene: TRBD1; j_gene: TRBJ1-6; v_gene: TRBV10-3; abundance: .; CDR3nt: TGTGCCATCAGTCATGCAGGGGGTAATTCACCCCTCCACTTT; CDR3aa: CAISHAGGNSPLHF
d_gene: .; j_gene: TRBJ1-1; v_gene: TRBV6-6; abundance: .; CDR3nt: TGTGCCAGCAAAACCCTGGACGTGCGGAACACTGAAGCTTTCTTT; CDR3aa: CASKTLDVRNTEAFF
d_gene: .; j_gene: TRBJ1-1; v_gene: TRBV28; abundance: .; CDR3nt: TGTGCCAGCATCGTCGGGACCCCTCGGGCTGAAGCTTTCTTT; CDR3aa: CASIVGTPRAEAFF
d_gene: TRBD1; j_gene: TRBJ2-5; v_gene: TRBV6-1; abundance: .; CDR3nt: TGTGCCAGCAGAAGGGACAGGGGGCTGGAGACCCAGTACTTC; CDR3aa: CASRRDRGLETQYF
d_gene: .; j_gene: TRBJ1-5; v_gene: TRBV19; abundance: .; CDR3nt: TGTGCCAGTAGTATGGAGGGTTGGAGCAATCAGCCCCAGCATTTT; CDR3aa: CASSMEGWSNQPQHF
d_gene: TRBD2; j_gene: TRBJ2-1; v_gene: TRBV5-1; abundance: .; CDR3nt: TGCGCCAGCAGCTTGCCTAGCGGGAATTACAATGAGCAGTTCTTC; CDR3aa: CASSLPSGNYNEQFF
d_gene: .; j_gene: TRBJ1-1; v_gene: TRBV5-1; abundance: once; CDR3nt: TGCGCCAGCAGCCGGGGACACGAAGCTATGAACACTGAAGCTTTCTTT; CDR3aa: CASSRGHEAMNTEAFF
d_gene: TRBD2; j_gene: TRBJ2-1; v_gene: TRBV7-9; abundance: .; CDR3nt: TGTGCCAGCAGCCCAAGGACTAGCAACTATGAGCAGTTCTTC; CDR3aa: CASSPRTSNYEQFF
d_gene: .; j_gene: TRBJ2-1; v_gene: TRBV27; abundance: once; CDR3nt: TGTGCCAGCAGTTTAATGGGGGCGGGTGAGCAGTTCTTC; CDR3aa: CASSLMGAGEQFF
d_gene: TRBD2; j_gene: TRBJ2-5; v_gene: TRBV4-1; abundance: .; CDR3nt: TGCGCCAGCAGCCAATCCGGGGACGGGAGGAGAGAGACCCAGTACTTC; CDR3aa: CASSQSGDGRRETQYF
d_gene: TRBD1; j_gene: TRBJ1-2; v_gene: TRBV9; abundance: many; CDR3nt: TGTGCCAGCAGCCCATCGATCGGGACAGCGACCGGCTACACCTTC; CDR3aa: CASSPSIGTATGYTF
d_gene: .; j_gene: TRBJ1-1; v_gene: TRBV28; abundance: .; CDR3nt: TGTGCCAGCCGGAGCATACAGATAATGAACACTGAAGCTTTCTTT; CDR3aa: CASRSIQIMNTEAFF
d_gene: .; j_gene: TRBJ2-7; v_gene: TRBV30; abundance: .; CDR3nt: TGTGCCTGGAGTGCCCCCCTCAGGGGCGGCGACGAGCAGTACTTC; CDR3aa: CAWSAPLRGGDEQYF
d_gene: .; j_gene: TRBJ2-3; v_gene: TRBV9; abundance: .; CDR3nt: TGTGCCAGCAGCGTAGATCCTAGCATGGATACGCAGTATTTT; CDR3aa: CASSVDPSMDTQYF
d_gene: .; j_gene: TRBJ1-5; v_gene: TRBV4-1; abundance: few; CDR3nt: TGCGCCAGCAGCCAAGGCCGTGATCAGCCCCAGCATTTT; CDR3aa: CASSQGRDQPQHF
d_gene: TRBD1; j_gene: TRBJ1-1; v_gene: TRBV19; abundance: few; CDR3nt: TGTGCCAGTAAGACAGGGATCACTGAAGCTTTCTTT; CDR3aa: CASKTGITEAFF
d_gene: TRBD1; j_gene: TRBJ2-7; v_gene: TRBV30; abundance: few; CDR3nt: TGTGCCTGGAGTCCCCGGGACAGGGTAATGGGTCAGCAGTACTTC; CDR3aa: CAWSPRDRVMGQQYF
d_gene: .; j_gene: TRBJ1-5; v_gene: TRBV19; abundance: .; CDR3nt: TGTGCCAGTAGTCAGGGAGAAGGTCAGCCCCAGCATTTT; CDR3aa: CASSQGEGQPQHF
d_gene: .; j_gene: TRBJ1-1; v_gene: TRBV6-6; abundance: .; CDR3nt: TGTGCCAGCAGGGTACAGGTAGAAGCTTTCTTT; CDR3aa: CASRVQVEAFF
d_gene: .; j_gene: TRBJ1-2; v_gene: TRBV6-1; abundance: few; CDR3nt: TGTGCCAGCAGTGAAGGAGGGGTCAGAAGAAACTATGGCTACACCTTC; CDR3aa: CASSEGGVRRNYGYTF
d_gene: TRBD1; j_gene: TRBJ1-4; v_gene: TRBV18; abundance: .; CDR3nt: TGTGCCAGCTCACCCACAGGGGGCGGAATCGTGACTAATGAAAAACTGTTTTTT; CDR3aa: CASSPTGGGIVTNEKLFF
d_gene: TRBD2; j_gene: TRBJ2-1; v_gene: TRBV11-3; abundance: .; CDR3nt: TGTGCCAGCAGCCCATCTAGCGGCCCCTACAATGAGCAGTTCTTC; CDR3aa: CASSPSSGPYNEQFF
d_gene: .; j_gene: TRBJ2-7; v_gene: TRBV15; abundance: .; CDR3nt: TGTGCCACCAGTATGGGGGGAAGCTCCTACGAGCAGTACTTC; CDR3aa: CATSMGGSSYEQYF
d_gene: .; j_gene: TRBJ1-4; v_gene: TRBV5-6; abundance: .; CDR3nt: TGTGCCAGCAGCGTTGGGGGGCGAGGTGAAAAACTGTTTTTT; CDR3aa: CASSVGGRGEKLFF